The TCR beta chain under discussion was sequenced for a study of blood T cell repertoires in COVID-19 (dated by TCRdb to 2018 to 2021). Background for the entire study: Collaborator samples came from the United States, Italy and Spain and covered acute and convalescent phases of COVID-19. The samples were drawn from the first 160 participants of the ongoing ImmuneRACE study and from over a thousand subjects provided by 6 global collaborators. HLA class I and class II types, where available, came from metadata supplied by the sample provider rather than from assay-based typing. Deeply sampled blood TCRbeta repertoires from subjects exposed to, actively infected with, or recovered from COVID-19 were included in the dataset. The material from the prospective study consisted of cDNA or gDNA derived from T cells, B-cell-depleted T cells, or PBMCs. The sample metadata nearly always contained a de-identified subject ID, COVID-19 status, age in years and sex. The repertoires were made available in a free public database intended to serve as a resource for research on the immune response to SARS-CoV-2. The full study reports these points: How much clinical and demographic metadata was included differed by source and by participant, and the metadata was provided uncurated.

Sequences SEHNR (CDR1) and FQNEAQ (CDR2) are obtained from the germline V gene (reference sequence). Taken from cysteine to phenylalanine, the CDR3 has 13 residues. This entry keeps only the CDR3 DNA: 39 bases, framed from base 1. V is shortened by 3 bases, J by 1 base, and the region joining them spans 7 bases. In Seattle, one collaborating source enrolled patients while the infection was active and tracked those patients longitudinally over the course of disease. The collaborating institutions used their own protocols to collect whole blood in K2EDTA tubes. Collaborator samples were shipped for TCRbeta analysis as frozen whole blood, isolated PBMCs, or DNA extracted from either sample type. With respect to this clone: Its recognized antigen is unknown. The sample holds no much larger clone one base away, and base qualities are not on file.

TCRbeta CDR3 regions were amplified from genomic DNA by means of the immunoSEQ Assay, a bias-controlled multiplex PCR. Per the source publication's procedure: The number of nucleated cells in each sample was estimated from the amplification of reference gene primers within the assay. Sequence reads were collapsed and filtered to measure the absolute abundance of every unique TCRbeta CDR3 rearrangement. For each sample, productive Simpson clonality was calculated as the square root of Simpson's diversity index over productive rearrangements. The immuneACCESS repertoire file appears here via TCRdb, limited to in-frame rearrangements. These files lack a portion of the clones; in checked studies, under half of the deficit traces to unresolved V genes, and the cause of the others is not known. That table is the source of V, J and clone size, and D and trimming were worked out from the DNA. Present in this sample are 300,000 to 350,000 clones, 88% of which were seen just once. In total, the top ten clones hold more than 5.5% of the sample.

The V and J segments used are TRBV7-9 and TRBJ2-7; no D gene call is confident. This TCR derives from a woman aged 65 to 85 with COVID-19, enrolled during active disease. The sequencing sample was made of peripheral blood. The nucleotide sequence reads TGTGCCAGCAGCTTCGGAGAATCCTACGAGCAGTACTTC. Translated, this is CASSFGESYEQYF.